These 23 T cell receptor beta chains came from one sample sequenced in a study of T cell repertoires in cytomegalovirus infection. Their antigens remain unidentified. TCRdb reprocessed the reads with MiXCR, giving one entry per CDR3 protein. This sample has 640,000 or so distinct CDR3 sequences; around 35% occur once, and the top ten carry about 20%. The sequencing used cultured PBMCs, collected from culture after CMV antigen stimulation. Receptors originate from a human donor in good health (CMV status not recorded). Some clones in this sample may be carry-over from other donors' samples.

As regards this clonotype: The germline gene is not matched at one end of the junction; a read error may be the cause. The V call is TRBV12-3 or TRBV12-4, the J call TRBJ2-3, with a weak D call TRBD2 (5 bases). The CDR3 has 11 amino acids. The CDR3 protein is CASSLGLAYSF. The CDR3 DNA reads TGTGCCAGCAGTTTAGGCCTAGCCTACAGTTTT.

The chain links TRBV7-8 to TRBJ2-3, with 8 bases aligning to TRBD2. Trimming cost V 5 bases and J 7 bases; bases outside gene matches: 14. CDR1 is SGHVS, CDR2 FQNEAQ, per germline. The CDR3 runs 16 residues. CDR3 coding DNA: TGTGCCAGCAGCCCCTCCTACCGGGAGGGCCTAAATACGCAGTATTTT. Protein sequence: CASSPSYREGLNTQYF.

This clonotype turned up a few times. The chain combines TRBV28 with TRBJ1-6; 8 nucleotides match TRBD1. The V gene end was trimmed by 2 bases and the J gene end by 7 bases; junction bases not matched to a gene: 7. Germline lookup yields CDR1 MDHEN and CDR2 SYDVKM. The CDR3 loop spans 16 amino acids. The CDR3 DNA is TGTGCCAGCAGTTTACGGCAGGGGGCGAAGAATTCACCCCTCCACTTT. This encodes CASSLRQGAKNSPLHF.

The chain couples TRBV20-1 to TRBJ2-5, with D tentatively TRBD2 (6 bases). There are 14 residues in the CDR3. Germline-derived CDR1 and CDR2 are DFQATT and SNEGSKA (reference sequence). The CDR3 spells CRIELALFGKTQYF. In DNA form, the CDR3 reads TGCAGGATCGAACTAGCCCTTTTCGGAAAGACCCAGTACTTC.

The chain's CDR3 is CASSSPGGVGEQFF. The CDR3 DNA sequence: TGTGCCAGCAGCTCCCCCGGGGGGGTTGGTGAGCAGTTCTTC. The V call is TRBV7-9, the J call TRBJ2-1; the match to TRBD2 covers 8 bases. The V gene's germline CDR1 is SEHNR and CDR2 FQNEAQ (reference sequence). After removal of 4 bases from V and 9 bases from J, the junction contained 8 bases not matched to a gene. The CDR3 is 14 residues long.

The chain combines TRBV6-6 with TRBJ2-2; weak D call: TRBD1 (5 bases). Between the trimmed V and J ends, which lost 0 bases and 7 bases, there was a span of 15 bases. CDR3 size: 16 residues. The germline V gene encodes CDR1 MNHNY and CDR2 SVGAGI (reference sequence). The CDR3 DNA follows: TGTGCCAGCAGTTACTCACCGACAGACTTGGACGGGGAGCTGTTTTTT. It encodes CASSYSPTDLDGELFF.

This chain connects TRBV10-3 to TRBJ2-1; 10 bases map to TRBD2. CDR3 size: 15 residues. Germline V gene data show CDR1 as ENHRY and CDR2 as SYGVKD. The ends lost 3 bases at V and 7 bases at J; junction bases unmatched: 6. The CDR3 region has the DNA TGTGCCATCAGTGATCTAGCGGGGGCTGGAAATGAGCAGTTCTTC. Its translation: CAISDLAGAGNEQFF.

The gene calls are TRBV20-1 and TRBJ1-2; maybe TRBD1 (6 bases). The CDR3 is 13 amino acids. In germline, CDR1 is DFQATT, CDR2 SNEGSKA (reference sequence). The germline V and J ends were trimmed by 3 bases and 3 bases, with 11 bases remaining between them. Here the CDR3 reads CSASQGIDYGYTF. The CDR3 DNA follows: TGCAGTGCTAGCCAGGGGATAGACTATGGCTACACCTTC.

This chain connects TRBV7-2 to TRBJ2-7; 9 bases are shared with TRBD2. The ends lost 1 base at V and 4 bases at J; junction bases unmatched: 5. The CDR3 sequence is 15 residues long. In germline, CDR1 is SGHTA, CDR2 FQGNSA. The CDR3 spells CASSLGGLALYEQYF. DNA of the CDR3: TGTGCCAGCAGCTTAGGGGGACTAGCATTATACGAGCAGTACTTC.

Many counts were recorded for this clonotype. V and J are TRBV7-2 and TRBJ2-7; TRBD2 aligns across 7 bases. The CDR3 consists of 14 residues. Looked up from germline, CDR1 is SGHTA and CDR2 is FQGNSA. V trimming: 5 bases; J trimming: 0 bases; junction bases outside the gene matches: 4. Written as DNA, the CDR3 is TGTGCCAGCAGCCCTCAGCGGGACTCCTACGAGCAGTACTTC. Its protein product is CASSPQRDSYEQYF.

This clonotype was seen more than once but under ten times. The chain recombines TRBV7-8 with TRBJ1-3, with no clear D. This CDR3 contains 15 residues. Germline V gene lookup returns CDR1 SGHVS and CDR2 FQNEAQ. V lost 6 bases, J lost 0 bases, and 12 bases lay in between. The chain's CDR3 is CASRGSPLSGNTIYF. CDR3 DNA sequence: TGTGCCAGCAGAGGGAGTCCCCTCTCTGGAAACACCATATATTTT.

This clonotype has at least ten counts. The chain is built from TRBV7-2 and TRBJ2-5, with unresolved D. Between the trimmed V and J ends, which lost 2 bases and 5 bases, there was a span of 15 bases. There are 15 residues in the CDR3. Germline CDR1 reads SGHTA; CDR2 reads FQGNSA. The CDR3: CASSLNQLGSETQYF. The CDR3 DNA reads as TGTGCCAGCAGCTTAAACCAATTGGGGTCGGAGACCCAGTACTTC.

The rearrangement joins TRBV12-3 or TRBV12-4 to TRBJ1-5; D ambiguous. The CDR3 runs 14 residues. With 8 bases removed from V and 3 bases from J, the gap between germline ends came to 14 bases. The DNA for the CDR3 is TGTGCCAGCGGCCTCGGGGAACCCAATCAGCCCCAGCATTTT. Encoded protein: CASGLGEPNQPQHF.

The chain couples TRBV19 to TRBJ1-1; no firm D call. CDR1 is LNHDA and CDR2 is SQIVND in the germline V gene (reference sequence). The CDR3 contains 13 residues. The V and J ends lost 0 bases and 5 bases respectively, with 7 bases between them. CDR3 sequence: CASSIDRGTEAFF. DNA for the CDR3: TGTGCCAGTAGTATAGATCGGGGTACTGAAGCTTTCTTT.

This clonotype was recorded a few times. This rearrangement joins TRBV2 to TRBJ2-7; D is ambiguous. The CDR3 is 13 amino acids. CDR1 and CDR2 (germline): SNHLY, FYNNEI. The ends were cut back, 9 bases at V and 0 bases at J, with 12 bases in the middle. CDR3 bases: TGTGCCAGTCGACTGAGGAGCTCCTACGAGCAGTACTTC. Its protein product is CASRLRSSYEQYF.

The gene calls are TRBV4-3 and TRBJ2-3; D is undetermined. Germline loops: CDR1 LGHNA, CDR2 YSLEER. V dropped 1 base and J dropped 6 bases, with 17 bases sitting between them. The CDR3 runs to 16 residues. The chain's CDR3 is CASSQGPATSTDTQYF. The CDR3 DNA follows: TGCGCCAGCAGCCAAGGCCCCGCGACATCAACGGATACGCAGTATTTT.

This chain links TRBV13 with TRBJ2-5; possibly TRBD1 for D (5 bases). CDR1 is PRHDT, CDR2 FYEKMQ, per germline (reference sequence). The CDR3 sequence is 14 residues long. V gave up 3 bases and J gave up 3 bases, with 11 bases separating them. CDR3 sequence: CASSFGLGEETQYF. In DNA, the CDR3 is TGTGCCAGCAGCTTCGGGTTAGGGGAAGAGACCCAGTACTTC.

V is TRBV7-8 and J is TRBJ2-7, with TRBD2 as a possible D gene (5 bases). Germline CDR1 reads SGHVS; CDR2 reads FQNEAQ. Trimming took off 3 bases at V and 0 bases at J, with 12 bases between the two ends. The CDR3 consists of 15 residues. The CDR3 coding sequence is TGTGCCAGCAGCTTCCCGCTTACTAGCTCCTACGAGCAGTACTTC. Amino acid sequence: CASSFPLTSSYEQYF.

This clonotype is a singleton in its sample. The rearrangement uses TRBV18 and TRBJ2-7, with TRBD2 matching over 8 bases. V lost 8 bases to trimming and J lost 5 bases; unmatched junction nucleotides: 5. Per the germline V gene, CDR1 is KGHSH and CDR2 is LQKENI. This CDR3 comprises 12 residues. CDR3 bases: TGTGCCAGCCGGGGAGCGGGAGACGAGCAGTACTTC. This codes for CASRGAGDEQYF.

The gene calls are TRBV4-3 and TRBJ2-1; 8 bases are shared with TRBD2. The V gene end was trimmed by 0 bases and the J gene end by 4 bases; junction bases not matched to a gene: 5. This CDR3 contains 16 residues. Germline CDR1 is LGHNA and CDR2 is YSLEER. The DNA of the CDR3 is TGCGCCAGCAGCCAAGAGGGGCTAGCGGGTTACAATGAGCAGTTCTTC. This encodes CASSQEGLAGYNEQFF.

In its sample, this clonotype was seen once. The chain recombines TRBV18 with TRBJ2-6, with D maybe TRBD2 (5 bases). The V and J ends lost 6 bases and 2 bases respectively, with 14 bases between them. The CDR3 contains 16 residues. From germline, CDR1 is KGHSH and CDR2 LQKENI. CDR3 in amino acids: CASSPARGTGANVLTF. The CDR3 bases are TGTGCCAGCTCCCCGGCTAGAGGGACTGGGGCCAACGTCCTGACTTTC.

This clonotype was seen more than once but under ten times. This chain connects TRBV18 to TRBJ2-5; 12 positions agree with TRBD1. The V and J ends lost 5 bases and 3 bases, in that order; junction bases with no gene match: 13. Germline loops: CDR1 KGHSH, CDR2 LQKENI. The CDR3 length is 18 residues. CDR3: CASSSSMPGTGGKETQYF. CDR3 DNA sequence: TGTGCCAGCTCATCAAGCATGCCCGGGACAGGGGGCAAAGAGACCCAGTACTTC.

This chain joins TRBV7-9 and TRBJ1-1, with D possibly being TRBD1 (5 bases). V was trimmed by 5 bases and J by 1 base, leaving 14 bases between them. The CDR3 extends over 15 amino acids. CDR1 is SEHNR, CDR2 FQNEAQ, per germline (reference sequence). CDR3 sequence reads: CASSTAGLRNTEAFF. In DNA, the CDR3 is TGTGCCAGCAGCACCGCGGGACTCAGGAACACTGAAGCTTTCTTT. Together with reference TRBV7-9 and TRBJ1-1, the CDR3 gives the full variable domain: DTGVSQNPRHKITKRGQNVTFRCDPISEHNRLYWYRQTLGQGPEFLTYFQNEAQLEKSRLLSDRFSAERPKGSFSTLEIQRTEQGDSAMYLCASSTAGLRNTEAFFGQGTRLTVV.